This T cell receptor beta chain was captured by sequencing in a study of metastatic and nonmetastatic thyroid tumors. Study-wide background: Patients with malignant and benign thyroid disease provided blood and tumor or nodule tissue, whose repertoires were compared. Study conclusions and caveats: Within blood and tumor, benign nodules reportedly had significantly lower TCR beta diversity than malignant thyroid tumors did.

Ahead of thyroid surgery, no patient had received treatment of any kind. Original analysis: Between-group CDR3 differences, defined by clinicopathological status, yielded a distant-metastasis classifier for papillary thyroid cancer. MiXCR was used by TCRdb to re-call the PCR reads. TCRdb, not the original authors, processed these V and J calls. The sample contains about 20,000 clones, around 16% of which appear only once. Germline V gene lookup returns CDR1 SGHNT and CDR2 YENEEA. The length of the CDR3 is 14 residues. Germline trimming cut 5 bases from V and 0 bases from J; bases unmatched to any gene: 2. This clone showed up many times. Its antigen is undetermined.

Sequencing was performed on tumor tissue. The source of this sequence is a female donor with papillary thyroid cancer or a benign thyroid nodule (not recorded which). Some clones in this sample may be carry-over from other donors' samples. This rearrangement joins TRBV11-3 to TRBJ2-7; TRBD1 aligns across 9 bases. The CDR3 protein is CASSRGQGSYEQYF. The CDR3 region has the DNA TGTGCCAGCAGCCGGGGACAGGGCTCCTACGAGCAGTACTTC.